This TCR beta chain was recorded in a study of CD8+CD57+ T cells in acquired aplastic anemia. For the study at large: Recorded DNA amounts for sorted CD4+ and CD8+ cells had an average of approximately 3 ug.

Study-wide results and caveats: Patients shared approximately 30 CD8+ CDR3 sequences with controls.

Points on this clonotype: Its antigen is still unknown.

TCR beta VDJ combinations and CDR3 sequences were profiled from genomic DNA. Each CDR3 protein gets one entry after TCRdb re-called the reads with MiXCR. This table has approximately 180,000 distinct CDR3 sequences, approximately 48% appearing once. The ends were cut back, 6 bases at V and 6 bases at J, with 18 bases in the middle. CDR3 length: 15 amino acids. Germline loops: CDR1 SNHLY, CDR2 FYNNEI. The sequenced patients had an expansion of CD8+CD57+ cells seen by flow cytometry. Each patient carried a diagnosis of severe acquired aplastic anemia. The sequence was obtained from a human donor with aplastic anemia. V gene TRBV2 combines with J gene TRBJ2-1, with D tentatively TRBD1 or TRBD2 (5 bases each). The sequenced material came from sorted CD4+, CD8+, or CD8+CD57+ T cells (not recorded which) from PBMCs. CDR3 region: CASRALRGRGNEQFF. The DNA for the CDR3 is TGTGCCAGCAGAGCCCTAAGGGGACGGGGCAATGAGCAGTTCTTC.